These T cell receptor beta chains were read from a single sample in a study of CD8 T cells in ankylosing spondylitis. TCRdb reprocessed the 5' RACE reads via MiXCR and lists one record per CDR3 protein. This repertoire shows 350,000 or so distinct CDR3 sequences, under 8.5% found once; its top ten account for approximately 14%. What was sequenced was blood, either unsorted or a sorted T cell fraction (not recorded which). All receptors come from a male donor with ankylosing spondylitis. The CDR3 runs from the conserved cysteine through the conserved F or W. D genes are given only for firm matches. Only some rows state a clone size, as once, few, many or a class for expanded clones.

CDR3aa: CASSPQGIRIQETQYF; CDR3nt: TGTGCCAGCAGCCCTCAAGGGATACGTATCCAAGAGACCCAGTACTTC; abundance: few; d_gene: .; v_gene: TRBV9; j_gene: TRBJ2-5
CDR3aa: CASSWDRVDNEQFF; CDR3nt: TGTGCCAGCAGTTGGGACAGGGTTGACAATGAGCAGTTCTTC; abundance: many; d_gene: TRBD1; v_gene: TRBV28; j_gene: TRBJ2-1
CDR3aa: CATSDLQLNNEQFF; CDR3nt: TGTGCCACCAGTGATTTACAACTAAACAATGAGCAGTTCTTC; abundance: .; d_gene: .; v_gene: TRBV24-1; j_gene: TRBJ2-1
CDR3aa: CSVVPTTDTQYF; CDR3nt: TGCAGCGTTGTGCCGACCACAGATACGCAGTATTTT; abundance: many; d_gene: .; v_gene: TRBV29-1; j_gene: TRBJ2-3
CDR3aa: CSAREGGQPQHF; CDR3nt: TGCAGTGCTCGGGAGGGGGGGCAGCCCCAGCATTTT; abundance: few; d_gene: .; v_gene: TRBV20-1; j_gene: TRBJ1-5
CDR3aa: CSARRRLAGHEQYF; CDR3nt: TGCAGTGCCAGGCGGAGACTAGCGGGACACGAGCAGTACTTC; abundance: .; d_gene: TRBD2; v_gene: TRBV20-1; j_gene: TRBJ2-7
CDR3aa: CASSPPGLYEQYF; CDR3nt: TGTGCCAGCAGCCCACCGGGTCTCTACGAGCAGTACTTC; abundance: many; d_gene: .; v_gene: TRBV7-2; j_gene: TRBJ2-7
CDR3aa: CSASKPSGLAGKETQYF; CDR3nt: TGCAGTGCTAGTAAACCCTCCGGACTAGCGGGAAAGGAGACCCAGTACTTC; abundance: .; d_gene: TRBD2; v_gene: TRBV20-1; j_gene: TRBJ2-5
CDR3aa: CASSMTSGYYNEQFF; CDR3nt: TGTGCCAGCAGCATGACTAGCGGCTACTACAATGAGCAGTTCTTC; abundance: .; d_gene: TRBD2; v_gene: TRBV7-2; j_gene: TRBJ2-1
CDR3aa: CASSLAGTSSTGELFF; CDR3nt: TGTGCCAGCAGCCTAGCCGGGACTAGCAGCACCGGGGAGCTGTTTTTT; abundance: few; d_gene: TRBD2; v_gene: TRBV3-1; j_gene: TRBJ2-2
CDR3aa: CASSVTSGRAVYNEQFF; CDR3nt: TGCGCCAGCAGCGTGACTAGCGGGAGGGCCGTCTACAATGAGCAGTTCTTC; abundance: few; d_gene: TRBD2; v_gene: TRBV5-1; j_gene: TRBJ2-1
CDR3aa: CSVDGREAFF; CDR3nt: TGCAGCGTTGATGGCAGGGAAGCTTTCTTT; abundance: few; d_gene: .; v_gene: TRBV29-1; j_gene: TRBJ1-1
CDR3aa: CSARIDATNEKLFF; CDR3nt: TGCAGTGCTAGGATCGATGCAACTAATGAAAAACTGTTTTTT; abundance: .; d_gene: .; v_gene: TRBV20-1; j_gene: TRBJ1-4
CDR3aa: CASSIRGQSYEQYF; CDR3nt: TGTGCCAGCAGCATCAGGGGGCAGAGTTACGAGCAGTACTTC; abundance: many; d_gene: TRBD1; v_gene: TRBV7-2; j_gene: TRBJ2-7
CDR3aa: CASRPRAGPTGELFF; CDR3nt: TGTGCCAGCAGACCCAGGGCAGGTCCCACCGGGGAGCTGTTTTTT; abundance: many; d_gene: .; v_gene: TRBV28; j_gene: TRBJ2-2
CDR3aa: CASSQREGGGSGANVLTF; CDR3nt: TGTGCCAGCAGCCAAAGAGAAGGTGGGGGGTCTGGGGCCAACGTCCTGACTTTC; abundance: .; d_gene: .; v_gene: TRBV2; j_gene: TRBJ2-6
CDR3aa: CASRLRGQSNEQFF; CDR3nt: TGTGCCAGCAGACTTCGCGGACAAAGCAATGAGCAGTTCTTC; abundance: .; d_gene: .; v_gene: TRBV6-1; j_gene: TRBJ2-1
CDR3aa: CASSPRGQGGQNIQYF; CDR3nt: TGTGCCAGCTCACCCCGGGGGCAGGGTGGCCAAAACATTCAGTACTTC; abundance: few; d_gene: .; v_gene: TRBV18; j_gene: TRBJ2-4
CDR3aa: CASSLDAGKGQPQHF; CDR3nt: TGCGCCAGCAGCTTGGACGCAGGGAAGGGTCAGCCCCAGCATTTT; abundance: few; d_gene: .; v_gene: TRBV5-1; j_gene: TRBJ1-5
CDR3aa: CSALKGTGEYGYTF; CDR3nt: TGCAGTGCTCTCAAGGGGACAGGGGAATATGGCTACACCTTC; abundance: few; d_gene: TRBD1; v_gene: TRBV20-1; j_gene: TRBJ1-2
CDR3aa: CASSDPGMARETQYF; CDR3nt: TGTGCCAGCAGTGATCCAGGGATGGCCCGGGAGACCCAGTACTTC; abundance: many; d_gene: .; v_gene: TRBV2; j_gene: TRBJ2-5
CDR3aa: CASSQVRLTSGAYHEQYF; CDR3nt: TGTGCCAGCAGCCAAGTACGGCTAACTAGCGGGGCATATCACGAGCAGTACTTC; abundance: many; d_gene: TRBD2; v_gene: TRBV3-1; j_gene: TRBJ2-7
CDR3aa: CASNPQGRTRQETQYF; CDR3nt: TGTGCCAGCAATCCTCAGGGACGGACCCGCCAAGAGACCCAGTACTTC; abundance: .; d_gene: .; v_gene: TRBV7-2; j_gene: TRBJ2-5
CDR3aa: CASSLRGDQPQHF; CDR3nt: TGTGCCAGCAGTTTGAGGGGTGACCAGCCCCAGCATTTT; abundance: many; d_gene: .; v_gene: TRBV12-3/TRBV12-4; j_gene: TRBJ1-5
CDR3aa: CASSLVIGGYTDTQYF; CDR3nt: TGTGCCAGCAGCTTAGTGATCGGGGGGTACACAGATACGCAGTATTTT; abundance: few; d_gene: TRBD2; v_gene: TRBV7-9; j_gene: TRBJ2-3
CDR3aa: CASSYTGRRQPQHF; CDR3nt: TGTGCCAGCAGTTACACGGGACGCCGCCAGCCCCAGCATTTT; abundance: few; d_gene: .; v_gene: TRBV6-5; j_gene: TRBJ1-5
CDR3aa: CSVEEGGDEQFF; CDR3nt: TGCAGCGTTGAAGAAGGCGGGGATGAGCAGTTCTTC; abundance: many; d_gene: .; v_gene: TRBV29-1; j_gene: TRBJ2-1
CDR3aa: CASTLLGSYEQYF; CDR3nt: TGTGCCAGCACCTTGCTCGGGAGCTACGAGCAGTACTTC; abundance: .; d_gene: .; v_gene: TRBV28; j_gene: TRBJ2-7
CDR3aa: CASSDLPLSTDTQYF; CDR3nt: TGTGCCAGCTCCGACTTGCCTTTGAGCACAGATACGCAGTATTTT; abundance: .; d_gene: .; v_gene: TRBV6-2/TRBV6-3; j_gene: TRBJ2-3
CDR3aa: CSAPGANVLTF; CDR3nt: TGCAGTGCCCCAGGGGCCAACGTCCTGACTTTC; abundance: .; d_gene: .; v_gene: TRBV20-1; j_gene: TRBJ2-6
CDR3aa: CASREPTGNEQFF; CDR3nt: TGTGCCAGCCGTGAACCTACTGGCAATGAGCAGTTCTTC; abundance: many; d_gene: .; v_gene: TRBV6-1; j_gene: TRBJ2-1
CDR3aa: CSVTGEGDTEAFF; CDR3nt: TGCAGCGTGACAGGGGAGGGGGACACTGAAGCTTTCTTT; abundance: few; d_gene: TRBD1; v_gene: TRBV29-1; j_gene: TRBJ1-1
CDR3aa: CASSEDRGDGELFF; CDR3nt: TGTGCCAGCAGTGAGGACAGGGGGGACGGGGAGCTGTTTTTT; abundance: many; d_gene: TRBD1; v_gene: TRBV12-3/TRBV12-4; j_gene: TRBJ2-2
CDR3aa: CSVVPGDYGYTF; CDR3nt: TGCAGCGTTGTACCGGGCGACTATGGCTACACCTTC; abundance: .; d_gene: .; v_gene: TRBV29-1; j_gene: TRBJ1-2
CDR3aa: CASSSHNEQFF; CDR3nt: TGCGCCAGCAGCTCGCACAATGAGCAGTTCTTC; abundance: many; d_gene: .; v_gene: TRBV5-1; j_gene: TRBJ2-1
CDR3aa: CASFRDRGDNSPLHF; CDR3nt: TGTGCCAGCTTCCGGGACCGCGGGGACAATTCACCCCTCCACTTT; abundance: few; d_gene: .; v_gene: TRBV28; j_gene: TRBJ1-6
CDR3aa: CASSQEWGGYEQFF; CDR3nt: TGTGCCAGCAGCCAAGAGTGGGGTGGGTATGAGCAGTTCTTC; abundance: many; d_gene: .; v_gene: TRBV14; j_gene: TRBJ2-1
CDR3aa: CASSLAGGHTGELFF; CDR3nt: TGTGCCAGCAGCCTTGCGGGGGGACACACCGGGGAGCTGTTTTTT; abundance: once; d_gene: TRBD2; v_gene: TRBV7-2; j_gene: TRBJ2-2
CDR3aa: CASSLVAGRIPSGANVLTF; CDR3nt: TGTGCCAGCAGCTTAGTGGCCGGGAGAATCCCCTCCGGGGCCAACGTCCTGACTTTC; abundance: .; d_gene: .; v_gene: TRBV11-2; j_gene: TRBJ2-6
CDR3aa: CAITQGQGIGANVLTF; CDR3nt: TGTGCCATCACTCAAGGACAGGGCATTGGGGCCAACGTCCTGACTTTC; abundance: .; d_gene: TRBD1; v_gene: TRBV10-3; j_gene: TRBJ2-6
CDR3aa: CASSLLAPAQAFF; CDR3nt: TGTGCCAGCAGCCTCCTCGCACCAGCACAAGCTTTCTTT; abundance: few; d_gene: .; v_gene: TRBV14; j_gene: TRBJ1-1